This is a list of T cell receptor beta chains from one sample in a study of shared clonotypes between healthy human individuals. Profiling relied on immunoSEQ multiplex PCR, and the TCRdb table lists in-frame clones only, not all of them. The sample holds approximately 2,300,000 clones; 80% to 95% are singletons and the top ten take around 0.4%. Sequencing was performed on naive CD4+ T cells from PBMCs. The source of these receptors is a man between 18 and 29 years old in good health. Some clones in this sample may be carry-over from other donors' samples. The CDR3 runs from the conserved cysteine through the conserved F or W. The order of the fields is clone size, V gene, J gene, D gene, CDR3 DNA, CDR3 protein. The D gene is left open where the match is weak. Only part of the rows carry a size: once, few, many, or a class if the clone is expanded.

>.|TRBV18|TRBJ2-7|TRBD2
TGTGCCAGCTCACCGGGAATAGCGGGAGGATACCAAAGCTCCTACGAGCAGTACTTC
CASSPGIAGGYQSSYEQYF
>.|TRBV9|TRBJ1-1|.
TGTGCCAGCAGCGCCCCAATGGCCCTCGGTAATCTGAACACTGAAGCTTTCTTT
CASSAPMALGNLNTEAFF
>.|TRBV5-1|TRBJ2-7|.
TGCGCCAGCAGCCTACCTGGCCGATTCTACGAGCAGTACTTC
CASSLPGRFYEQYF
>.|TRBV2|TRBJ1-1|.
TGTGCCACCCTTAGGCGGGGGAACACTGAAGCTTTCTTT
CATLRRGNTEAFF
>.|TRBV5-4|TRBJ1-1|.
TGTGCCAACTCTCCGGGCCCTAAGAACACTGAAGCTTTCTTT
CANSPGPKNTEAFF
>.|TRBV7-3|TRBJ2-2|.
TGTGCCAGCAGCTTAATTGGCCCGGGGTCCGCCGGGGAGCTGTTTTTT
CASSLIGPGSAGELFF
>.|TRBV18|TRBJ2-3|.
TGTGCCAGCTCACCGTTACAAGCGAGCACAGATACGCAGTATTTT
CASSPLQASTDTQYF
>.|TRBV5-1|TRBJ2-1|TRBD2
TGCGCCAGCAGCTTATCGAGCGGGAGTGATAATGAGCAGTTCTTC
CASSLSSGSDNEQFF
>.|TRBV7-3|TRBJ2-1|.
TGTGCCAGCAGCTTAAGCGGGACCTCCTTTTTCTTC
CASSLSGTSFFF
>.|TRBV15|TRBJ2-1|.
TGTGCCACCAGCAGGGATGGTGGAGGGGGAGGGCCCTCCTACAATGAGCAGTTCTTC
CATSRDGGGGGPSYNEQFF
>.|TRBV4-1|TRBJ2-5|TRBD1
TGCGCCAGCAGCCAGATAACAGGGGCTGGAGAGACCCAGTACTTC
CASSQITGAGETQYF
>.|TRBV6-5|TRBJ2-7|TRBD2
TGTGCCAGCAGTTACCGAGCGGGAGGGACCTACGAGCAGTACTTC
CASSYRAGGTYEQYF
>.|TRBV27|TRBJ1-2|.
TGTGCCAGCAGTCTTTACGGGACGGCAAATGGCTACACCTTC
CASSLYGTANGYTF
>.|TRBV11-2|TRBJ2-3|TRBD1
TGTGCCAGCAGCTTAGACTCCGGGACAGGGCCCTTTTTT
CASSLDSGTGPFF
>.|TRBV5-1|TRBJ2-1|TRBD2
TGCGCCAGCAGCTTGCCTAGCGGGAGGGCAGACTATGAGCAGTTCTTC
CASSLPSGRADYEQFF
>once|TRBV7-2|TRBJ2-5|.
TGTGCCAGCAGCTTCTCTGGGGGAGGTTTTGAGACCCAGTACTTC
CASSFSGGGFETQYF
>.|TRBV7-2|TRBJ2-1|.
TGTGCCAGCAGCTTAGCAGTCAGATACAATGAGCAGTTCTTC
CASSLAVRYNEQFF
>.|TRBV19|TRBJ1-5|TRBD1
TGTGCCAGTAGTGGAGACAGGGTCCGGGGTCAGCCCCAGCATTTT
CASSGDRVRGQPQHF
>once|TRBV2|TRBJ2-3|TRBD2
TGTGCCAGCAGTATAGCGGGAGACGCAGATACGCAGTATTTT
CASSIAGDADTQYF
>.|TRBV11-2|TRBJ1-4|TRBD1
TGTGCCAGCAGCGTCCAGGGGGACAGGGTTAATGAAAAACTGTTTTTT
CASSVQGDRVNEKLFF
>.|TRBV5-1|TRBJ2-3|.
TGCGCCAGCTCCAGGGGGATAGCGGGGTACGAAGATACGCAGTATTTT
CASSRGIAGYEDTQYF
>once|TRBV28|TRBJ2-1|TRBD2
TGTGCCAGCACAGACCTAAGCGGGAGCTTCTACAATGAGCAGTTCTTC
CASTDLSGSFYNEQFF
>.|TRBV10-3|TRBJ1-2|.
TGTGCCATCAGTACCGACGGAGGGGACCCTTACACCTTC
CAISTDGGDPYTF
>once|TRBV7-9|TRBJ2-7|.
TGTGCCAGCAGCTGGGCGAGCGACTACCCCTTCGAGCAGTACTTC
CASSWASDYPFEQYF